There are many counts of the clone carrying this T cell receptor beta chain. The time point was: pre-sensitization, week 0. The treatment denotes: therapeutic diphenylcyclopropenone sensitization with weekly scalp DPC. Unseparated into fractions, whole blood served as the source from which total RNA was extracted. MiXCR was run by TCRdb on the RACE reads, yielding one entry per CDR3 protein. The data hold over 85,000 distinct CDR3 sequences, with roughly 10% observed a single time. The data stem from a study of human T cells and chemical hapten exposure. Across the study: In the sensitization step, 2% DPC was placed on 2 cm by 2 cm of upper inner arm skin.

With 4 bases removed from V and 5 bases from J, the gap between germline ends came to 20 bases. The CDR3 sequence is 16 residues long. Germline assignment: CDR1 SGHVS and CDR2 FQNEAQ. The receptor comes from a woman in her sixties with alopecia areata. Some clones in this sample may be carry-over from other donors' samples. The rearrangement links TRBV7-8 to TRBJ1-2; maybe TRBD1 (6 bases). The source material was whole blood, sampled in connection with sensitization to the hapten diphenylcyclopropenone (DPC). The CDR3 reads CASSSFLLGQTYGYTF. CDR3 sequence (DNA): TGTGCCAGCAGCTCCTTCCTACTTGGACAGACTTATGGCTACACCTTC.